Below, 8 T cell receptor beta chains from the same sample are listed, as sequenced in a study of T cell responses to AZD1222 COVID-19 vaccine. Generated by immunoSEQ multiplex PCR, the TCRdb table keeps only in-frame clones and is missing some. The repertoire includes 95,000 to 130,000 clones, 87% of them detected once, and around 7.5% sits in the top ten. The material sequenced was peripheral blood, taken on day 0 of AZD1222 vaccination. Source of these receptors: an adult in good health.

This chain joins TRBV30 and TRBJ1-6; D might be TRBD1 (5 bases). CDR1 and CDR2 (germline): GTSNPN, SVGIG (reference sequence). The CDR3 sequence is 16 residues long. The V gene lost 1 base and the J gene lost 6 bases, with 16 bases spanning the gap. For the CDR3, the DNA is TGTGCCTGGAGTGAGGGGTCTACACTAATTAATTCACCCCTCCACTTT. Protein sequence: CAWSEGSTLINSPLHF. Full variable domain (missing parts from reference TRBV30 and TRBJ1-6): SQTIHQWPATLVQPVGSPLSLECTVEGTSNPNLYWYRQAAGRGLQLLFYSVGIGQISSEVPQNLSASRPQDRQFILSSKKLLLSDSGFYLCAWSEGSTLINSPLHFGNGTRLTVT.

Points on this clone: The sample holds other DNA sequences that translate to the same CDR3. The CDR3 loop is CASSVGQMNTEAFF. The CDR3 bases are TGTGCCAGCAGCGTAGGACAGATGAACACTGAAGCTTTCTTT. The rearrangement links TRBV9 to TRBJ1-1; D possibly corresponds to TRBD1 (5 bases). Germline CDR1 is SGDLS and CDR2 is YYNGEE. V was shortened by 0 bases and J by 0 bases, with 6 bases between the two germline ends. This CDR3 has 14 residues.

The gene calls are TRBV10-3 and TRBJ1-2; D not resolved. The CDR3 covers 17 residues. Trimming removed 4 bases from V and 0 bases from J, with 18 bases in between. Germline CDR1 ENHRY, CDR2 SYGVKD. In DNA form, the CDR3 reads TGTGCCATCAGTGGAAGCTGGGGAAAGGCCCCTAACTATGGCTACACCTTC. It specifies CAISGSWGKAPNYGYTF.

This chain uses TRBV3-1 (or the pseudogene TRBV3-2) with TRBJ2-7, with TRBD1 matching over 7 bases. The germline V gene encodes CDR1 LGHDT and CDR2 YNNKEL (reference sequence). This CDR3 comprises 14 residues. J lost 3 bases, V lost 5 bases, and 7 bases had no gene match. CDR3 amino acids: CASSSPGQSYEQYF. Here the CDR3 DNA reads TGTGCCAGCAGCTCACCGGGACAGAGCTACGAGCAGTACTTC.

The chain couples TRBV2 to TRBJ1-6, with D perhaps matching TRBD1 (6 bases). From germline, CDR1 is SNHLY and CDR2 FYNNEI. With 6 bases removed from V and 8 bases from J, the gap between germline ends came to 11 bases. This CDR3 is 13 amino acids long. The CDR3 DNA is TGTGCCAGCAGCCGACAGGAAGATTCACCCCTCCACTTT. Translating gives CASSRQEDSPLHF.

V usage is TRBV19 and J usage is TRBJ2-2; the D call may be TRBD1 or TRBD2 (5 bases each). This CDR3 spans 16 amino acids. CDR1 is LNHDA and CDR2 is SQIVND in the germline V gene (reference sequence). Trimming cost V 6 bases and J 0 bases, with 14 bases left between them. CDR3 DNA sequence: TGTGCCAGTAGACCCCATGGGGGATCGAACACCGGGGAGCTGTTTTTT. Protein sequence: CASRPHGGSNTGELFF.

The V and J genes are TRBV5-8 and TRBJ2-5; D not certain. Per germline, CDR1 SGHTS and CDR2 YDEGEE. The germline V and J ends were trimmed by 4 bases and 4 bases, with 2 bases remaining between them. This CDR3 has 10 amino acids. The CDR3 DNA reads TGTGCCAGCAGCGTAGAGACCCAGTACTTC. Translating gives CASSVETQYF.

This chain links TRBV18 with TRBJ2-1; weak D call: TRBD2 (5 bases). The CDR3 loop spans 12 amino acids. Trimming left V 6 bases short and J 6 bases short, with 9 bases between. The germline CDR1 and CDR2 sequences are KGHSH and LQKENI. Here the CDR3 reads CASSPGGNEQFF. DNA of the CDR3: TGTGCCAGCTCTCCCGGAGGCAATGAGCAGTTCTTC.